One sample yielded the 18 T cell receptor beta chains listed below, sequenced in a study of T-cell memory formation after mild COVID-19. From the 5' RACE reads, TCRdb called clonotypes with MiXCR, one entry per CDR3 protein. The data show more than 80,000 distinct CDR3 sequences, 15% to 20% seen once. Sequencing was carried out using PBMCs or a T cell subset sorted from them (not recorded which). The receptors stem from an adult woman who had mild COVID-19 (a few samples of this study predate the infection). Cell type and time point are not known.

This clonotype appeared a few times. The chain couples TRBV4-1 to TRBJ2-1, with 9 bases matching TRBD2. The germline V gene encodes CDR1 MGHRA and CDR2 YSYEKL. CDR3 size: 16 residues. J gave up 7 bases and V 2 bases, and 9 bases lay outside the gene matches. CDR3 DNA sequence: TGCGCCAGCAGCCAACTGACCGGGACTAGCCCTAATGAGCAGTTCTTC. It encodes CASSQLTGTSPNEQFF.

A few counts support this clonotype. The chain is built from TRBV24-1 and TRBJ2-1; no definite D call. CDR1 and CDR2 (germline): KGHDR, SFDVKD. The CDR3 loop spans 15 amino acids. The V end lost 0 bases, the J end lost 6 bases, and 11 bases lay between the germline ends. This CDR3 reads CATSDLWGSLNEQFF. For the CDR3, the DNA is TGTGCCACCAGTGATTTGTGGGGTAGTCTCAATGAGCAGTTCTTC.

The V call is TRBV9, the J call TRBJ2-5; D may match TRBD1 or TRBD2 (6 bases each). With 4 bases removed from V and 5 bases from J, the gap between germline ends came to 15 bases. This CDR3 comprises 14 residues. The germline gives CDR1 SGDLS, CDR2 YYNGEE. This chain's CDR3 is CASSSRQEGETQYF. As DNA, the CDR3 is TGTGCCAGCAGCTCGCGACAGGAGGGCGAGACCCAGTACTTC.

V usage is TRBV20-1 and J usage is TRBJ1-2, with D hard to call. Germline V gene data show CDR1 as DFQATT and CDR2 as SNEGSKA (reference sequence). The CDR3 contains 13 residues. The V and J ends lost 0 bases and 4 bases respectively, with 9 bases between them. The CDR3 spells CSAREAGFYGYTF. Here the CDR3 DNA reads TGCAGTGCTAGAGAGGCAGGCTTCTATGGCTACACCTTC.

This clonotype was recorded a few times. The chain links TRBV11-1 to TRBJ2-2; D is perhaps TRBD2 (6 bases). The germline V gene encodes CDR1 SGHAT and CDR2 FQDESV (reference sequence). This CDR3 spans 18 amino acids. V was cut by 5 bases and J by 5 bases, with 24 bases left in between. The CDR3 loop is CASSQYWRAEMSTGELFF. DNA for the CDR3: TGTGCCAGCAGCCAATACTGGAGGGCCGAGATGTCAACCGGGGAGCTGTTTTTT.

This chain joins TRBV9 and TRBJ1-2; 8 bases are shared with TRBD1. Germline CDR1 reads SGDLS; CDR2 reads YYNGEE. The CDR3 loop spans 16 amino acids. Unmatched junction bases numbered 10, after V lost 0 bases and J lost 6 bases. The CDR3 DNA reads TGTGCCAGCAGCGTAGTAGGAACAGGGGGAAGGCATGGCTACACCTTC. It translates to CASSVVGTGGRHGYTF.

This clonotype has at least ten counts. CDR3 DNA sequence: TGTGCCAGCAGTTATACAGGGGACGGCTCCTACGAGCAGTACTTC. As protein: CASSYTGDGSYEQYF. The genes are TRBV6-2 or TRBV6-3 and TRBJ2-7, with 7 bases that match TRBD1. Germline-derived CDR1 and CDR2 are MNHEY and SVGEGT. After removal of 3 bases from V and 0 bases from J, the junction contained 5 bases not matched to a gene. The CDR3 spans 15 residues.

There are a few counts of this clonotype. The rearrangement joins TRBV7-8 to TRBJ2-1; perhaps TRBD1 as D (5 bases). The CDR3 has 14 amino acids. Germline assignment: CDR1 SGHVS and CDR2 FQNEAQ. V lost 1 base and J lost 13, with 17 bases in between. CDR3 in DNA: TGTGCCAGCAGCTTAGTAGGGGATTGGAAGAGACAGTTCTTC. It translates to CASSLVGDWKRQFF.

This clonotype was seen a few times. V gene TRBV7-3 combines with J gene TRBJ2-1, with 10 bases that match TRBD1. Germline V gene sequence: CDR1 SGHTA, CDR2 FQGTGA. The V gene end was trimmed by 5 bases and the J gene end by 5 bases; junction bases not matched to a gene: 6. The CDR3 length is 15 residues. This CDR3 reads CASSLGQGSDNEQFF. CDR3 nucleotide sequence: TGTGCCAGCAGCCTGGGACAGGGGTCAGACAATGAGCAGTTCTTC.

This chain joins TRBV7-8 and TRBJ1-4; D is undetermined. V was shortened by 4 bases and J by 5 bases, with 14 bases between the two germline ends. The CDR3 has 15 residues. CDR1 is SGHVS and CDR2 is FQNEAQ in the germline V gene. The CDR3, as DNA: TGTGCCAGCAGCTACGGACTGTGGAAAAATGAAAAACTGTTTTTT. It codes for CASSYGLWKNEKLFF.

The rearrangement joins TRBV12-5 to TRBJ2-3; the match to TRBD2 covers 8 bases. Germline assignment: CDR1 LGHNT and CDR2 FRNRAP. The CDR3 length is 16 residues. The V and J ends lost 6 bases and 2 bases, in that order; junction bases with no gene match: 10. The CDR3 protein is CASGLSGVPDTDTQYF. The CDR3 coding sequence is TGTGCTAGTGGCCTTAGCGGGGTTCCGGACACAGATACGCAGTATTTT.

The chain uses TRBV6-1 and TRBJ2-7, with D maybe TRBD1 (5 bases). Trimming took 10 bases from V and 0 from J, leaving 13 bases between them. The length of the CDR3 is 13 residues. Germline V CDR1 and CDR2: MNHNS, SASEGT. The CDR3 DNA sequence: TGTGCCACCTGGGGCGGAAGCTCCTACGAGCAGTACTTC. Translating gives CATWGGSSYEQYF.

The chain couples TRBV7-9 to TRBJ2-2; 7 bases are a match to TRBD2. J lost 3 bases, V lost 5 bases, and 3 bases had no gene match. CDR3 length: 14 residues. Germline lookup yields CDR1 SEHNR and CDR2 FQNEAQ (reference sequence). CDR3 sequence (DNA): TGTGCCAGCAGCGGGACTACCCACACCGGGGAGCTGTTTTTT. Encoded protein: CASSGTTHTGELFF.

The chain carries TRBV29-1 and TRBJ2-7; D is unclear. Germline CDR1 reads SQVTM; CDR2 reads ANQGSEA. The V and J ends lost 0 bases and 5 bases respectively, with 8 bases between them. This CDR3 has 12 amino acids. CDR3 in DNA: TGCAGCGTTGAAGATCGGCAAGACGAGCAGTACTTC. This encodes CSVEDRQDEQYF.

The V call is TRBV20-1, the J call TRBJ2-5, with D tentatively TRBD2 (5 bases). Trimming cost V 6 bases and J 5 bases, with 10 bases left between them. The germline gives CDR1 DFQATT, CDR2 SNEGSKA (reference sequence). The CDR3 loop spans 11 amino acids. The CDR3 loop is CSASEGETQYF. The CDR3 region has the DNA TGCAGTGCCTCTGAGGGTGAGACCCAGTACTTC.

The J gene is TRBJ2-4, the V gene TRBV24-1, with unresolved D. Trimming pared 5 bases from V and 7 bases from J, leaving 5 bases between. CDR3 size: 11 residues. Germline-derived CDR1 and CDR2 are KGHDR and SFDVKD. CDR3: CATSVGNIQYF. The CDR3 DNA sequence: TGTGCCACCAGTGTGGGGAACATTCAGTACTTC.

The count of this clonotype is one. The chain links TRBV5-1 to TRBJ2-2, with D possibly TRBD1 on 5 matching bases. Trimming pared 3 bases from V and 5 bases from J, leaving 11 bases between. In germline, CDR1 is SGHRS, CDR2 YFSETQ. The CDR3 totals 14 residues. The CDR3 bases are TGCGCCAGCAGCTCGCCGCAGGGTACCGGGGAGCTGTTTTTT. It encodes CASSSPQGTGELFF.

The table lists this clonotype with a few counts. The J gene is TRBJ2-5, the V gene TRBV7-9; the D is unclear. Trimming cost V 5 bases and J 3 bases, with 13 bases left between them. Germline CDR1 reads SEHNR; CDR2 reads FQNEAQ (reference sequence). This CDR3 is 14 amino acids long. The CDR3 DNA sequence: TGTGCCAGCAGCCCGGTGGGCGGAGAAGAGACCCAGTACTTC. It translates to CASSPVGGEETQYF. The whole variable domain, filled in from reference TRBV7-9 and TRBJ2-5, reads DTGVSQNPRHKITKRGQNVTFRCDPISEHNRLYWYRQTLGQGPEFLTYFQNEAQLEKSRLLSDRFSAERPKGSFSTLEIQRTEQGDSAMYLCASSPVGGEETQYFGPGTRLLVL.